This TCR beta chain was sequenced in a study of blood T cell repertoires in COVID-19. Across the whole study: COVID-19 samples collected from the United States, Italy and Spain covered acute and convalescent phases. T cells, B-cell-depleted T cells, or PBMCs supplied cDNA or gDNA.

Original processing methods: Scientists estimated how many nucleated cells there were by amplifying reference gene primers. Repertoires were generated with immunoSEQ multiplex PCR, while TCRdb's copy carries only in-frame clones and drops some. V and J calls and clone size follow that table, whereas D and trimming were derived from the DNA. The data hold some 93,000 clones, with approximately 84% observed a single time. The sample consisted of peripheral blood. This receptor was taken from an older man with acute or convalescent COVID-19.

Here the CDR3 reads CSARVRETQYF. DNA for the CDR3: TGCAGTGCTAGAGTTAGAGAGACCCAGTACTTC. The chain is built from TRBV20-1 and TRBJ2-5; D unclear. The CDR3 runs to 11 residues. Germline V gene sequence: CDR1 DFQATT, CDR2 SNEGSKA (reference sequence). Trimming left V 1 base short and J 4 bases short, with 4 bases between.